These 5 T cell receptor beta chains were all obtained from the same sample, sequenced in a study of blood T cell repertoires in COVID-19. The data were produced by immunoSEQ multiplex PCR, yet TCRdb's version contains in-frame clones alone and is incomplete. The table includes some 150,000 clones, approximately 84% detected once. The specimen was peripheral blood. These receptors were obtained from a man aged 35-49 years with acute or convalescent COVID-19.

This chain uses TRBV4-1 with TRBJ1-1; a weak D match, TRBD1 (5 bases). Per germline, CDR1 MGHRA and CDR2 YSYEKL. The CDR3 contains 14 residues. Deletions cut 5 bases from V and 4 bases from J, with 14 bases between. The CDR3 region has the DNA TGCGCCAGCAGCTTAACTTTTAGGGGCACTGAAGCTTTCTTT. As protein: CASSLTFRGTEAFF.

CDR3 DNA: TGTGCCAGCAGCCCTGGGGGGAGGGATAGCAATCAGCCCCAGCATTTT. Amino acid sequence: CASSPGGRDSNQPQHF. This chain connects TRBV28 to TRBJ1-5; a possible D gene is TRBD1 (5 bases). V was pared by 6 bases and J by 0 bases, with 15 bases between. This CDR3 has 16 residues. CDR1 and CDR2 (germline): MDHEN, SYDVKM.

The count of this clone is one. This sequence joins TRBV7-2 and TRBJ1-1, with a tentative D call TRBD1 (5 bases). Between the trimmed V and J ends, which lost 0 bases and 1 base, there was a span of 9 bases. There are 15 residues in the CDR3. Germline V CDR1 and CDR2: SGHTA, FQGNSA. Written as DNA, the CDR3 is TGTGCCAGCAGCTTAGCGGGGCGGCAGAACACTGAAGCTTTCTTT. Protein product: CASSLAGRQNTEAFF.

CDR3 bases: TGTGCCAGTAGTATGGACGGGGTTCAGTATCAGCCCCAGCATTTT. It codes for CASSMDGVQYQPQHF. The rearrangement uses TRBV19 and TRBJ1-5; D unclear. The germline CDR1 and CDR2 sequences are LNHDA and SQIVND (reference sequence). Trimming pared 3 bases from V and 5 bases from J, leaving 14 bases between. The CDR3 length is 15 residues.

This clone has a handful of counts. CDR3 sequence: CASSYPGQSKFF. The CDR3 nucleotides are TGTGCCAGCAGTTACCCCGGACAGTCAAAGTTCTTC. This chain uses TRBV6-5 with TRBJ2-1; TRBD1 is a possible D gene (6 bases). The length of the CDR3 is 12 residues. CDR1 MNHEY and CDR2 SVGAGI come from the germline V gene. Trimming stripped 2 bases from V and 14 bases from J, with 13 bases between.